One sample yielded the 7 T cell receptor beta chains listed below, sequenced in a study of molecular identifiers for immune sequencing clone quantification. TCRdb independently ran MiXCR on the PCR reads; one entry per CDR3 protein. The sample has about 640,000 distinct CDR3 sequences, 20% seen once. The sample consisted of naive CD8+ T cells from blood, with Jurkat cell RNA spiked in. The subset is: FACS-sorted CD8+CD4-CCR7+CD45RA+ naive T cells. Receptors originate from a human donor in good health. Some libraries in this study had Jurkat cell RNA spiked in.

This clonotype was counted only a few times. The gene calls are TRBV27 and TRBJ2-7; weak D call: TRBD1 (6 bases). Germline V CDR1 and CDR2: MNHEY, SMNVEV (reference sequence). Trimming pared 7 bases from V and 4 bases from J, leaving 11 bases between. The CDR3 spans 12 residues. The CDR3 sequence: CASTNRAYEQYF. DNA for the CDR3: TGTGCCAGCACCAACAGGGCGTACGAGCAGTACTTC.

As regards this clonotype: A single base separates this from a much larger clone, so it may be a read error. The V call is TRBV7-9, the J call TRBJ2-1, with a weak D call TRBD2 (5 bases). Germline V lookup: CDR1 SEHNR, CDR2 FQNEAQ (reference sequence). The length of the CDR3 is 14 residues. CDR3 region: CASSTIPTGAEQSF. CDR3 sequence (DNA): TGTGCCAGCAGCACGATTCCAACTGGAGCGGAGCAGTCCTTC.

To note about this clonotype: The junction departs from germline at one end; a sequencing error may be responsible. The chain combines TRBV4-3 with TRBJ2-7; 10 bases agree with TRBD2. The CDR3 runs to 18 residues. Germline V lookup: CDR1 LGHNA, CDR2 YSLEER. CDR3 amino acids: CASIQDWASGSMFYEQYF. DNA of the CDR3: TGCGCCAGCATCCAAGATTGGGCTAGCGGGAGTATGTTCTACGAGCAGTACTTC.

This clonotype was counted only a few times. A much bigger clone sits one base away, suggesting this may be a read error. The rearrangement joins TRBV12-3 or TRBV12-4 to TRBJ2-3; TRBD2 might be the D (6 bases). The CDR3 is 15 residues long. CDR3 DNA: TGTGCCGGCAGTTCCGGGACTCCACTCACAGATACGCAGTATTTT. Translating gives CAGSSGTPLTDTQYF.

Remarks on this clonotype: A junction boundary mismatches the germline segment, possibly from a read error. The chain joins TRBV7-6 to TRBJ2-7; 7 nucleotides line up with TRBD1. This CDR3 is built from 13 residues. Germline V lookup: CDR1 SGHVS, CDR2 FNYEAQ. The CDR3 DNA follows: TGTGCCAGCGGCTTAGGGACAGAGTACGAGCAGTACTTC. Encoded protein: CASGLGTEYEQYF.

This clonotype was seen only a few times. The CDR3 spells CASQTGLEETQYF. As DNA, the CDR3 is TGTGCCAGTCAGACAGGGCTTGAGGAGACCCAGTACTTC. V usage is TRBV2 and J usage is TRBJ2-5, with TRBD1 matching 7 bases. V shed 9 bases and J 5 bases; nucleotides not matched to a gene: 9. The CDR3 is 13 residues long. CDR1 is SNHLY and CDR2 is FYNNEI in the germline V gene.

This clonotype occurred many times. This chain uses TRBV7-9 with TRBJ2-3; D may be TRBD1 (6 bases). Germline V gene sequence: CDR1 SEHNR, CDR2 FQNEAQ (reference sequence). V was cut by 8 bases and J by 2 bases, with 20 bases left in between. CDR3 length: 16 residues. CDR3 protein: CASGGFGGVPTDTQYF. The CDR3 nucleotides are TGTGCCAGCGGGGGCTTTGGGGGAGTTCCCACAGATACGCAGTATTTT.